These 17 T cell receptor beta chains came from one sample sequenced in a study of technical replicates of blood from a handful of donors. Libraries were prepared by immunoSEQ multiplex PCR; TCRdb keeps only in-frame clonotypes and omits some of them. Among 60,000 or so clones, just under 90% were seen once, and the ten largest hold 4% to 6.5%. Material: PBMCs. The receptors derive from a human donor in good health. Some clones in this sample may be carry-over from other donors' samples.

The chain carries TRBV5-1 and TRBJ1-6, with 9 bases aligning to TRBD1. The CDR3 totals 15 residues. From germline, CDR1 is SGHRS and CDR2 YFSETQ. V shed 0 bases, J shed 7 bases, and the junction held 2 bases outside the gene matches. CDR3 sequence reads: CASSLEGTGNSPLHF. The CDR3 DNA is TGCGCCAGCAGCTTGGAGGGGACAGGGAATTCACCCCTCCACTTT. The whole variable domain, remainder taken from reference TRBV5-1 and TRBJ1-6, is KAGVTQTPRYLIKTRGQQVTLSCSPISGHRSVSWYQQTPGQGLQFLFEYFSETQRNKGNFPGRFSGRQFSNSRSEMNVSTLELGDSALYLCASSLEGTGNSPLHFGNGTRLTVT.

This clone has more than one count but fewer than ten. J is TRBJ1-5 and V is TRBV6-1, with D tentatively TRBD1 (5 bases). This CDR3 comprises 15 residues. The germline V gene encodes CDR1 MNHNS and CDR2 SASEGT. V was pared by 7 bases and J by 7 bases, with 20 bases between. Here the CDR3 reads CASILGSGVVQPQHF. The CDR3 DNA reads as TGTGCCAGCATCCTGGGTTCGGGGGTTGTCCAGCCCCAGCATTTT.

The V gene is TRBV4-3, the J gene TRBJ2-7; the D is unclear. Trimming shortened V by 0 bases and J by 1 base, and 13 bases separated the two germline ends. Germline-derived CDR1 and CDR2 are LGHNA and YSLEER. The CDR3 covers 16 residues. The CDR3 sequence is CASSQDAAGTSYEQYF. In nucleotides, the CDR3 is TGCGCCAGCAGCCAAGATGCGGCCGGTACTTCCTACGAGCAGTACTTC.

V and J are TRBV5-4 and TRBJ2-1; 7 nucleotides align to TRBD1. V was clipped by 3 bases and J by 10 bases; unmatched bases: 13. Looked up from germline, CDR1 is SGHNT and CDR2 is YYREEE (reference sequence). The CDR3 has 15 residues. DNA for the CDR3: TGTGCCAGCAGCTCAAAGACAGGGTCTTTCAACGAGCAGTTCTTC. The encoded protein is CASSSKTGSFNEQFF.

This rearrangement joins TRBV30 to TRBJ2-7, with D maybe TRBD2 (5 bases). Trimming shortened V by 2 bases and J by 3 bases, and 11 bases separated the two germline ends. The CDR3 runs 13 residues. Germline V CDR1 and CDR2: GTSNPN, SVGIG (reference sequence). CDR3 loop: CAWSPGNIYEQYF. In DNA, the CDR3 is TGTGCCTGGAGTCCGGGGAATATCTACGAGCAGTACTTC.

This chain links TRBV7-8 with TRBJ2-7, with 7 positions matching TRBD1. Germline values: CDR1 SGHVS, CDR2 FQNEAQ. After removal of 3 bases from V and 5 bases from J, the junction contained 10 bases not matched to a gene. The CDR3 length is 15 residues. CDR3 sequence (DNA): TGTGCCAGCAGCTTCCGGGACAGTACTATCCACGAGCAGTACTTC. Its protein product is CASSFRDSTIHEQYF.

V gene TRBV7-2 combines with J gene TRBJ1-4, with D unresolved. CDR3 length: 15 amino acids. Germline V gene lookup returns CDR1 SGHTA and CDR2 FQGNSA. V dropped 3 bases and J dropped 5 bases, with 13 bases sitting between them. This chain's CDR3 is CASSLTRDPNEKLFF. The CDR3 nucleotides are TGTGCCAGCAGCTTGACCCGGGATCCAAATGAAAAACTGTTTTTT.

The chain recombines TRBV15 with TRBJ2-1, with D possibly matching TRBD1 (6 bases). V lost 0 bases and J lost 9, with 21 bases in between. From germline, CDR1 is LNHNV and CDR2 YYDKDF (reference sequence). There are 17 residues in the CDR3. CDR3 sequence (DNA): TGTGCCACCAGCAGAGATTTCGGGGCTTGGGGGCCGGGTGAGCAGTTCTTC. This codes for CATSRDFGAWGPGEQFF.

This chain joins TRBV27 and TRBJ1-2, with D unclear. V gave up 6 bases and J gave up 0 bases, with 8 bases separating them. Germline lookup yields CDR1 MNHEY and CDR2 SMNVEV (reference sequence). This CDR3 comprises 13 residues. For the CDR3, the DNA is TGTGCCAGCAGACTCAACCCTAACTATGGCTACACCTTC. Translating gives CASRLNPNYGYTF.

This clone turned up a few times. The rearrangement joins TRBV20-1 to TRBJ2-3; perhaps TRBD2 as D (5 bases). V was cut by 0 bases and J by 9 bases, with 7 bases left in between. The length of the CDR3 is 11 residues. CDR1 and CDR2 from the germline V gene are DFQATT and SNEGSKA (reference sequence). The CDR3 reads CSARDRRTQYF. In DNA form, the CDR3 reads TGCAGTGCTAGAGATCGGAGGACGCAGTATTTT.

This chain uses TRBV4-2 with TRBJ2-3, with 14 bases that match TRBD2. The CDR3 spans 19 residues. Losses at the gene ends were 0 bases for V and 5 bases for J; bases not matched to a gene: 10. Germline-derived CDR1 and CDR2 are LGHNA and YNFKEQ. This CDR3 is CASSQDPRTSGGKGDTQYF. As DNA, the CDR3 is TGTGCCAGCAGCCAAGATCCAAGGACTAGCGGGGGGAAGGGAGATACGCAGTATTTT.

The V gene is TRBV27, the J gene TRBJ2-7; TRBD2 matches at 10 bases. CDR3 length equals 16 residues. Germline V lookup: CDR1 MNHEY, CDR2 SMNVEV (reference sequence). J was trimmed by 0 bases and V by 6 bases; bases with no gene match: 8. The CDR3 sequence is CASRNDGTSVSYEQYF. CDR3 nucleotides: TGTGCCAGCAGAAACGATGGGACTAGCGTCTCCTACGAGCAGTACTTC.

This clone has a handful of counts. The chain recombines TRBV29-1 with TRBJ1-1; 8 bases map to TRBD1. CDR1 and CDR2 (germline): SQVTM, ANQGSEA. This CDR3 comprises 15 residues. The ends lost 5 bases at V and 0 bases at J; junction bases unmatched: 8. This CDR3 reads CSVKLDRAMNTEAFF. DNA of the CDR3: TGCAGCGTTAAACTGGACAGGGCCATGAACACTGAAGCTTTCTTT.

The chain uses TRBV4-2 and TRBJ1-1; 7 bases align to TRBD1. CDR3 length equals 17 residues. Germline V gene lookup returns CDR1 LGHNA and CDR2 YNFKEQ. Trimming removed 4 bases from V and 5 bases from J; junction bases left unmatched: 16. In nucleotides, the CDR3 is TGTGCCAGCAGCCCCAGGGGACGCCGACAGGGAGATACTGAAGCTTTCTTT. It codes for CASSPRGRRQGDTEAFF.

This clone was detected once. J is TRBJ2-7 and V is TRBV13; 8 bases map to TRBD1. Trimming cost V 2 bases and J 4 bases; bases outside gene matches: 7. CDR1 and CDR2 (germline): PRHDT, FYEKMQ (reference sequence). The CDR3 is 15 amino acids. In DNA, the CDR3 is TGTGCCAGCAGCTTAAGGGCAGGGGGCTCTTACGAGCAGTACTTC. Protein product: CASSLRAGGSYEQYF.

This chain connects TRBV9 to TRBJ2-2; no clear D. Germline CDR1 and CDR2: SGDLS and YYNGEE. V was pared by 4 bases and J by 5 bases, with 9 bases between. This CDR3 contains 13 residues. The CDR3 protein is CASSPRNTGELFF. The CDR3 region has the DNA TGTGCCAGCAGCCCGCGGAATACCGGGGAGCTGTTTTTT.

This clone is a singleton in its sample. V usage is TRBV7-6 and J usage is TRBJ2-2; perhaps TRBD2 as D (5 bases). This CDR3 contains 15 residues. V was cut by 5 bases and J by 4 bases, with 14 bases left in between. The germline CDR1 and CDR2 sequences are SGHVS and FNYEAQ. CDR3 nucleotides: TGTGCCAGCAGCCCCCGGGGTCGGCTCACCGGGGAGCTGTTTTTT. Translating it yields CASSPRGRLTGELFF.